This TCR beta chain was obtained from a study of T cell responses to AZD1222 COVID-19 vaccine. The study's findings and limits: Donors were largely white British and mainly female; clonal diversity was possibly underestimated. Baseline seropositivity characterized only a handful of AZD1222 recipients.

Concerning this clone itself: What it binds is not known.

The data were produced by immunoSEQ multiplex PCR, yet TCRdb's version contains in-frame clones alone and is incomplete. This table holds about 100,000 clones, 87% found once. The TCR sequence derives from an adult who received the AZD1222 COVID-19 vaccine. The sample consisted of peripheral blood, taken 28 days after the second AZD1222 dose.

The CDR3 is CASSLNQGNTEAFF. The CDR3 DNA follows: TGTGCCAGCAGCCTGAATCAGGGGAACACTGAAGCTTTCTTT. This chain links TRBV9 with TRBJ1-1, with D perhaps matching TRBD1 (5 bases). Germline CDR1 SGDLS, CDR2 YYNGEE. This CDR3 region has 14 residues. The V end lost 4 bases, the J end lost 1 base, and 11 bases lay between the germline ends.